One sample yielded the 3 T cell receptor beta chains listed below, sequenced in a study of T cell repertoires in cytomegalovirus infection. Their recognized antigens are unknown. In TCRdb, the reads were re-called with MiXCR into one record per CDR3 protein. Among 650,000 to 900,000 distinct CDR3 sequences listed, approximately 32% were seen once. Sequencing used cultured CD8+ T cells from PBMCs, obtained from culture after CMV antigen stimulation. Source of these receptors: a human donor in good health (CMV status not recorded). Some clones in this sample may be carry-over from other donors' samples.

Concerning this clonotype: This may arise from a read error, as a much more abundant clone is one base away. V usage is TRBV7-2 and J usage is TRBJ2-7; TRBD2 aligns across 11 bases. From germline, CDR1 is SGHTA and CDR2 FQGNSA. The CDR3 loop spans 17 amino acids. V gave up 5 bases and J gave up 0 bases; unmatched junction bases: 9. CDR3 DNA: TGTGCCAGCAGCGAAAGAGCTAGCGGGGGGTCCTCCTACGAGCAGTACTTC. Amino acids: CASSERASGGSSYEQYF.

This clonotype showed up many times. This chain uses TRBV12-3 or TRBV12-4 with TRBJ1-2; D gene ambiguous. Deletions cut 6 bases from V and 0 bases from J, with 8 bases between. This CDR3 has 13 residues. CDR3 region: CASSPSSNYGYTF. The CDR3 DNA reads TGTGCCAGCAGCCCCTCCTCTAACTATGGCTACACCTTC.

As DNA, the CDR3 is TGTGCCAGCAGCCCCAGCCGGGGTATATCCTACAATGAGCAGTTCTTC. Amino acids: CASSPSRGISYNEQFF. This chain connects TRBV7-3 to TRBJ2-1; D possibly corresponds to TRBD2 (5 bases). CDR1 is SGHTA, CDR2 FQGTGA, per germline. V shed 5 bases and J shed 1 base, with 15 bases lying between them. The CDR3 runs to 16 residues.